This note documents a single TCR beta chain sequence. Its cognate antigen has yet to be identified. No much larger clonotype is one base removed from it; base qualities were not supplied. The CDR3, cysteine through phenylalanine, is 15 amino acids long. Only the CDR3 portion is preserved as DNA: 45 bases, with reading frame beginning at the first base. The germline V gene gives CDR1 as ENHRY and CDR2 as SYGVKD. V has 4 bases trimmed and J has 11 bases trimmed; junction bases matching no gene number 13. The donors were healthy, HIV-negative adults with no recently reported acute infections or vaccinations. Every donor was a Caucasian adult residing in Nashville, Tennessee, USA. For unsorted samples, roughly 90 million PBMCs were counted, and genomic DNA was extracted using the QIAamp DNA Blood Mini kit. Blood was collected by leukapheresis, and PBMCs were isolated by Ficoll-Histopaque density gradient centrifugation and then cryopreserved in liquid nitrogen vapor phase.

The data originate from a study of shared clonotypes between healthy human individuals (dated by TCRdb to the early 2020s). In the study overall: Three men and a couple of women, aged 18 to 49 years, made up the cohort. The study deeply sequenced blood TCR repertoires of several healthy adults to estimate repertoire size and the extent of clonotype sharing between individuals. To increase sequencing depth and limit assay-specific biases, different laboratories used diverse techniques to prepare libraries and sequence TCR repertoires. Leukapheresis yielded between about 0.85 and 9 billion PBMCs per donor.

Beyond this particular receptor, the publication reports: Because the study included a small number of donors, the genetic and exposure-history diversity represented was limited. Pairwise subsampling led to the expectation that sequencing depth would affect the degree of clonotype sharing among donors. Sampling was restricted to blood, and TCR repertoires in tissues likely differ from the TCR repertoires found in blood.

Using the deep immunoSEQ assay, multiplex PCR amplified TCR CDR3 regions from genomic DNA. For each cell subset, the extracted genomic DNA was distributed evenly across all wells of several immunoSEQ 96-well plates, and each plate served as one replicate. For unsorted PBMC, roughly 330 ng of genomic DNA, equivalent to approximately 30,000 T cell genomes, went into each replicate PCR. Ten immunoSEQ deep assay plates were used to sequence unsorted PBMC genomic DNA. The purified libraries were quantified using a Qubit 3.0 fluorometer, sized with a Bioanalyzer 2100, and then quantified again using the KAPA Library Quantification kit. A separate single-read 150-cycle Illumina NextSeq 550 flow cell was used to sequence each immunoSEQ 96-well plate. The original pipeline was this. The immunoSEQ output contained only junctional sequences without quality scores, so filtering could not match that applied to full-length reads. Sequences were annotated with PyIR, a Python wrapper for IgBLAST v1.9, using IMGT germline references to assign V/J genes and CDR3. Any read was removed if the V/J assignment was weak (E-value above 1e-6), the CDR3 was missing, or the read contained stop codons, out-of-frame junctions, or ambiguous translated residues. V3J clonotypes were defined by identical inferred V gene, J gene, and CDR3 amino acid sequence. To compute the percentage overlap between repertoires, the number of shared unique clonotypes was divided by the size of the smaller repertoire. RTK rarefaction, the Chao1 estimator, and Recon v2.1 estimates of unobserved clonotypes were used to assess repertoire richness. As stored in TCRdb, this immuneACCESS dataset retains in-frame rearrangements with V and J assigned. A fraction of the clones does not appear; measured against another copy, unresolved V genes explain less than half of the discrepancy, and the remainder lacks a known reason. That table is the source of V, J and clone size, and D and trimming were worked out from the DNA. This sample is represented by approximately 480,000 clones; 75% to 80% of them were singletons. Together, the top ten hold about an eighth of the sample.

Source material: PBMCs. The chain was built from TRBV10-3 and TRBJ2-5; 10 central nucleotides agree with TRBD1. The origin of this receptor is a woman between 40 and 55 years old in good health. Some clones in this sample may be carry-over from other donors' samples. The CDR3 reads CAISVGQGRVREQYF. The DNA sequence reads TGTGCCATCAGTGTGGGACAGGGGAGGGTACGAGAGCAGTACTTC.